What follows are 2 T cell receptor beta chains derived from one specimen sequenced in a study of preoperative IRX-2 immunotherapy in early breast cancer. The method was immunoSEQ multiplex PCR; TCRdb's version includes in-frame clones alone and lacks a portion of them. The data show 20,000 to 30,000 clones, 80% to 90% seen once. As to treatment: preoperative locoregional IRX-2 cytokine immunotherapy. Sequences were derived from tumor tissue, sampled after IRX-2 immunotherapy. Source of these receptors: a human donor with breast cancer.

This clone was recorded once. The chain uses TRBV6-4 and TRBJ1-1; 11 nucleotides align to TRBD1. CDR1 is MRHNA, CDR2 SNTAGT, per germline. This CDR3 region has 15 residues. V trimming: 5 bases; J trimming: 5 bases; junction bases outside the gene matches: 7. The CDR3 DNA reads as TGTGCCAGCAGTTTGGACAGGGGGCGTCGGACTGAAGCTTTCTTT. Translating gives CASSLDRGRRTEAFF.

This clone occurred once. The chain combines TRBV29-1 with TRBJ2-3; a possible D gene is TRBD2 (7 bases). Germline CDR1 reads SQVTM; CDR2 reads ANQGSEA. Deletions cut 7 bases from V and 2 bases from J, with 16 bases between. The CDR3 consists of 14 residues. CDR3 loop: CSGRAGAFTDTQYF. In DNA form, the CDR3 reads TGCAGCGGGCGGGCGGGGGCTTTCACAGATACGCAGTATTTT.